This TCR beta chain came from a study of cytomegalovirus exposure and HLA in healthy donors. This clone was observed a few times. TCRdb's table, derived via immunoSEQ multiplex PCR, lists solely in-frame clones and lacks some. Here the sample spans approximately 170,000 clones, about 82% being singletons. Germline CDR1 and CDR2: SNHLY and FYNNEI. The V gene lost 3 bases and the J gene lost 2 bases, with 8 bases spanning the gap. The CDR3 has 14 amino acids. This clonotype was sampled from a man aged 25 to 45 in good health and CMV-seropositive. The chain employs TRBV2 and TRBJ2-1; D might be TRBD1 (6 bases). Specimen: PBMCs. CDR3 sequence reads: CASSDWTAYNEQFF. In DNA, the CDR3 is TGTGCCAGCAGTGATTGGACAGCCTACAATGAGCAGTTCTTC. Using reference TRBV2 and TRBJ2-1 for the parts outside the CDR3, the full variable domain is EPEVTQTPSHQVTQMGQEVILRCVPISNHLYFYWYRQILGQKVEFLVSFYNNEISEKSEIFDDQFSVERPDGSNFTLKIRSTKLEDSAMYFCASSDWTAYNEQFFGPGTRLTVL.